The 27 T cell receptor beta chains reported below all come from one sample, sequenced in a study of regulatory T cells in long-lasting Graves disease. Time point of the sample: newly diagnosed GD, antithyroid drugs for less than 3 months. The TCR library was made from RNA that had been extracted from PBMCs in TRIzol. TCR beta libraries were built with iRepertoire HTBI primers and Arm-PCR of CDR3 regions. MiXCR was run by TCRdb on the multiplex PCR reads, yielding one entry per CDR3 protein. The sample lists about 530,000 distinct CDR3 sequences; roughly 16% were seen once. The sample was also linked to a second study, of T cells in Graves' hyperthyroidism and ophthalmopathy.

The sample was peripheral blood mononuclear cells (PBMCs), taken at new diagnosis, from a patient treated with antithyroid drugs. The receptor source for this set is a woman aged 40 to 65 with Graves disease.

With regard to this clonotype: An end of the junction does not agree with germline; a read error may underlie this. The V gene is TRBV18, the J gene TRBJ2-7; D perhaps matches TRBD2 (6 bases). Germline V CDR1 and CDR2: KGHSH, LQKENI. The CDR3 contains 15 residues. This CDR3 reads CASSPGGVNSYERYF. The CDR3 bases are TGTGCCAGCTCACCGGGAGGCGTTAACTCCTACGAGCGGTACTTC. The full variable domain, its missing parts supplied by reference TRBV18 and TRBJ2-7, is NAGVMQNPRHLVRRRGQEARLRCSPMKGHSHVYWYRQLPEEGLKFMVYLQKENIIDESGMPKERFSAEFPKEGPSILRIQQVVRGDSAAYFCASSPGGVNSYERYFGPGTRLTVT.

This clonotype was observed many times. The rearrangement uses TRBV5-1 and TRBJ2-1, with TRBD2 matching over 7 bases. The CDR3 is made up of 14 amino acids. CDR1 SGHRS and CDR2 YFSETQ come from the germline V gene. V lost 0 bases to trimming and J lost 6 bases; unmatched junction nucleotides: 3. In nucleotides, the CDR3 is TGCGCCAGCAGCTTGGATTGGGGGGGCAATGAGCAGTTCTTC. This gives the protein CASSLDWGGNEQFF.

This clonotype was seen a few times. The chain carries TRBV28 and TRBJ1-3, with D hard to call. The V end was cut by 4 bases, the J end by 0 bases, with 7 bases between. The CDR3 is made up of 14 amino acids. CDR1 is MDHEN, CDR2 SYDVKM, per germline. The CDR3, as DNA: TGTGCCAGCAGTTGGGATTACTCTGGAAACACCATATATTTT. As protein: CASSWDYSGNTIYF. Together with reference TRBV28 and TRBJ1-3, the CDR3 gives the full variable domain: DVKVTQSSRYLVKRTGEKVFLECVQDMDHENMFWYRQDPGLGLRLIYFSYDVKMKEKGDIPEGYSVSREKKERFSLILESASTNQTSMYLCASSWDYSGNTIYFGEGSWLTVV.

Many counts were recorded for this clonotype. This sequence joins TRBV19 and TRBJ1-5, with D maybe TRBD1 (6 bases). V gave up 4 bases and J gave up 4 bases, with 17 bases separating them. The germline gives CDR1 LNHDA, CDR2 SQIVND (reference sequence). The CDR3 spans 16 residues. The CDR3 sequence: CASSSPPGVWNQPQHF. CDR3 DNA: TGTGCCAGTAGTAGCCCCCCAGGGGTATGGAATCAGCCCCAGCATTTT.

This clonotype was seen many times. The chain has TRBV2 and TRBJ1-5; the D is unclear. The germline CDR1 and CDR2 sequences are SNHLY and FYNNEI. Trimming cost V 6 bases and J 2 bases, with 11 bases left between them. The CDR3 is made up of 14 amino acids. As DNA, the CDR3 is TGTGCCAGCAGACGTGAGGGAGGCAATCAGCCCCAGCATTTT. This sequence encodes CASRREGGNQPQHF.

This clonotype was detected a few times. The conserved closing phenylalanine or tryptophan is absent in this CDR3, likely reflecting a read error. The rearrangement uses TRBV20-1 and TRBJ1-2, with D uncertain. This CDR3 has 14 residues. Between the trimmed V and J ends, which lost 5 bases and 8 bases, there was a span of 21 bases. Germline lookup yields CDR1 DFQATT and CDR2 SNEGSKA (reference sequence). CDR3: CSAPFDIAPGGYTL. CDR3 nucleotides: TGCAGTGCTCCCTTCGACATTGCGCCGGGAGGCTACACCCTC.

This clonotype was recorded many times. The chain has TRBV5-1 and TRBJ1-2; no definite D call. V shed 3 bases and J shed 1 base, with 10 bases lying between them. Germline CDR1 and CDR2: SGHRS and YFSETQ. The CDR3 extends over 14 amino acids. The chain's CDR3 is CASSSTAGNYGYTF. The CDR3 bases are TGCGCCAGCAGCTCTACGGCCGGTAACTATGGCTACACCTTC.

This clonotype was seen a few times. This chain uses TRBV7-2 with TRBJ1-2; D call uncertain. The germline V gene encodes CDR1 SGHTA and CDR2 FQGNSA. V lost 2 bases to trimming and J lost 3 bases, with 19 bases between them. The CDR3 is made up of 17 amino acids. CDR3 protein: CASSLTPAWIRDYGYTF. Here the CDR3 DNA reads TGTGCCAGCAGCTTAACCCCCGCGTGGATTCGGGACTATGGCTACACCTTC.

About this clonotype: A much larger clonotype is one base distant, so this may be a read error. CDR3 region: CASGFHPPTRYNEQLF. For the CDR3, the DNA is TGTGCTAGTGGTTTCCACCCCCCGACACGCTACAATGAGCAGCTCTTC. The chain joins TRBV12-5 to TRBJ2-1; D gene unclear. There are 16 residues in the CDR3. Germline CDR1 LGHNT, CDR2 FRNRAP. The full variable domain, with the rest looked up from reference TRBV12-5 and TRBJ2-1, is DARVTQTPRHKVTEMGQEVTMRCQPILGHNTVFWYRQTMMQGLELLAYFRNRAPLDDSGMPKDRFSAEMPDATLATLKIQPSEPRDSAVYFCASGFHPPTRYNEQLFGPGTRLTVL.

This clonotype was seen more than once but under ten times. Given a much more abundant clone one base away, this may be a read error. The J gene is TRBJ2-3, the V gene TRBV7-3; 7 bases are shared with TRBD1. Germline CDR1 and CDR2: SGHTA and FQGTGA. The CDR3 loop spans 15 amino acids. The CDR3 DNA reads as TGTGTCAGCAGCATACGTACAGGGGCAGCAGATACGCAGTATTTT. Its translation: CVSSIRTGAADTQYF.

This chain links TRBV27 with TRBJ2-2, with TRBD2 matching 16 bases. The germline V gene has CDR1 MNHEY and CDR2 SMNVEV (reference sequence). V lost 7 bases to trimming and J lost 2 bases; unmatched junction nucleotides: 4. The CDR3 sequence is 17 residues long. As DNA, the CDR3 is TGTGCCAGCAAAGGGACTAGCGGGGGGGTTAACACCGGGGAGCTGTTTTTT. Its translation is CASKGTSGGVNTGELFF.

There are many counts of this clonotype. This sequence joins TRBV3-1 and TRBJ1-1; no clear D gene. Germline V gene data show CDR1 as LGHDT and CDR2 as YNNKEL (reference sequence). V lost 0 bases and J 6 bases, leaving 8 bases between the germline ends. The CDR3 runs 13 residues. In nucleotides, the CDR3 is TGTGCCAGCAGCCAAGATAGGGCAGCTGAAGCTTTCTTT. This sequence encodes CASSQDRAAEAFF.

The rearrangement uses TRBV2 and TRBJ1-5; 8 nucleotides agree with TRBD1. This CDR3 contains 15 residues. Germline trimming cut 5 bases from V and 7 bases from J; bases unmatched to any gene: 10. Germline V gives CDR1 SNHLY, CDR2 FYNNEI. In nucleotides, the CDR3 is TGTGCCAGCAGTTGGACAGGGTGGTTTTCCCAGCCCCAGCATTTT. Amino acids: CASSWTGWFSQPQHF.

This clonotype has only a few counts. The J gene is TRBJ2-6, the V gene TRBV28; 7 bases agree with TRBD1. The CDR3 loop spans 18 amino acids. V was pared by 6 bases and J by 2 bases, with 13 bases of the junction left unmatched. Looked up from germline, CDR1 is MDHEN and CDR2 is SYDVKM. The CDR3 spells CASRNRGNLRAGANVLTF. The CDR3 DNA is TGTGCCAGCAGAAACAGGGGTAATTTAAGGGCTGGGGCCAACGTCCTGACTTTC.

This clonotype was detected ten times or more. The chain employs TRBV12-3 or TRBV12-4 and TRBJ2-1, with TRBD2 identical over 9 bases. This CDR3 region has 17 residues. The J segment lost 5 bases and the V segment lost 1 base, leaving 9 bases of the junction unmatched. The CDR3 region is CASSLVPAGGRHNEQFF. CDR3 nucleotide sequence: TGTGCCAGCAGTTTAGTTCCGGCGGGGGGGCGCCACAATGAGCAGTTCTTC.

This clonotype was found many times. V gene TRBV29-1 combines with J gene TRBJ2-3; D uncertain. The germline V gene encodes CDR1 SQVTM and CDR2 ANQGSEA. The CDR3 contains 11 residues. CDR3 amino acids: CAVMDTDTQYF. The CDR3 DNA is TGCGCGGTGATGGACACAGATACGCAGTATTTT.

The chain couples TRBV19 to TRBJ2-7; D not certain. Between the trimmed V and J ends, which lost 2 bases and 5 bases, there was a span of 13 bases. The CDR3 loop spans 14 amino acids. CDR1 and CDR2 (germline): LNHDA, SQIVND (reference sequence). The CDR3 loop reads CASSISTTPDEQYF. In DNA, the CDR3 is TGTGCCAGTAGTATAAGTACCACTCCCGACGAGCAGTACTTC.

This clonotype turned up a few times. V gene TRBV5-1 combines with J gene TRBJ2-2; D perhaps matches TRBD1 (6 bases). The CDR3 has 15 amino acids. Trimming removed 0 bases from V and 6 bases from J, with 12 bases in between. The germline gives CDR1 SGHRS, CDR2 YFSETQ. CDR3 residues: CASSLGLGAPGELFF. In DNA, the CDR3 is TGCGCCAGCAGCTTGGGGCTGGGGGCTCCCGGGGAGCTGTTTTTT.

This clonotype has more than one count but fewer than ten. This chain connects TRBV5-1 to TRBJ1-2, with a possible D match to TRBD1 (6 bases). The CDR3 totals 18 residues. The germline V gene has CDR1 SGHRS and CDR2 YFSETQ. V gave up 4 bases and J gave up 0 bases, with 22 bases separating them. CDR3 sequence: CASSLPRVGGGPNYGYTF. The CDR3 nucleotides read TGCGCCAGCAGCCTCCCGCGGGTCGGGGGGGGGCCTAACTATGGCTACACCTTC.

V gene TRBV7-2 combines with J gene TRBJ1-1; D ambiguous. Per germline, CDR1 SGHTA and CDR2 FQGNSA. The CDR3 sequence is 15 residues long. The V end was cut by 3 bases, the J end by 0 bases, with 11 bases between. The CDR3 region is CASSFSVGLNTEAFF. DNA of the CDR3: TGTGCCAGCAGCTTCTCGGTGGGTCTGAACACTGAAGCTTTCTTT.

This clonotype was found many times. The chain links TRBV24-1 to TRBJ1-1, with 8 bases aligning to TRBD1. The germline V gene encodes CDR1 KGHDR and CDR2 SFDVKD. The J segment lost 7 bases and the V segment lost 2 bases, leaving 8 bases of the junction unmatched. There are 15 residues in the CDR3. This CDR3 reads CATSDSKTGVGEAFF. The CDR3 nucleotides are TGTGCCACCAGTGATTCCAAGACAGGGGTTGGTGAAGCTTTCTTT.

This chain uses TRBV6-1 with TRBJ1-3; weak D call: TRBD1 (6 bases). The CDR3 is 15 residues long. V was shortened by 7 bases and J by 1 base, with 14 bases between the two germline ends. The germline V gene encodes CDR1 MNHNS and CDR2 SASEGT. The CDR3, as DNA: TGTGCCAGCATTACGACAGGTTCATCTGGAAACACCATATATTTT. Its translation is CASITTGSSGNTIYF.

The rearrangement uses TRBV9 and TRBJ2-1, with a possible D match to TRBD2 (7 bases). The CDR3 sequence is 15 residues long. Between the trimmed V and J ends, which lost 3 bases and 5 bases, there was a span of 15 bases. Germline CDR1 is SGDLS and CDR2 is YYNGEE. DNA of the CDR3: TGTGCCAGCAGCGCCGAGGGGGGGACTCACAATGAGCAGTTCTTC. It is translated as CASSAEGGTHNEQFF. Full variable domain (remainder filled in from reference TRBV9 and TRBJ2-1): DSGVTQTPKHLITATGQRVTLRCSPRSGDLSVYWYQQSLDQGLQFLIQYYNGEERAKGNILERFSAQQFPDLHSELNLSSLELGDSALYFCASSAEGGTHNEQFFGPGTRLTVL.

This clonotype was detected many times. V usage is TRBV20-1 and J usage is TRBJ1-4, with D hard to call. CDR3 size: 13 residues. The germline gives CDR1 DFQATT, CDR2 SNEGSKA (reference sequence). V was trimmed by 6 bases and J by 6 bases, leaving 14 bases between them. The chain's CDR3 is CSANPPGDEKLFF. The CDR3 DNA reads as TGCAGTGCAAACCCCCCGGGTGATGAAAAACTGTTTTTT.

The chain uses TRBV2 and TRBJ1-5; TRBD1 might be the D (5 bases). V was shortened by 6 bases and J by 4 bases, with 19 bases between the two germline ends. Germline values: CDR1 SNHLY, CDR2 FYNNEI. The CDR3 length is 16 residues. DNA for the CDR3: TGTGCCAGCAGGGAGGGAGGGGCGGGAAAAAATCAGCCCCAGCATTTT. It codes for CASREGGAGKNQPQHF.

The table lists this clonotype with many counts. The chain recombines TRBV20-1 with TRBJ2-1; TRBD2 aligns across 11 bases. V was pared by 5 bases and J by 7 bases, with 10 bases of the junction left unmatched. The CDR3 is 15 residues long. CDR1 and CDR2 from the germline V gene are DFQATT and SNEGSKA (reference sequence). The chain's CDR3 is CSASYSGGAGNEQFF. The CDR3 DNA sequence: TGCAGTGCTTCCTATAGCGGGGGGGCTGGGAATGAGCAGTTCTTC.

With regard to this clonotype: A read error may be the cause here, since a much bigger clone is one base away. The V gene is TRBV6-2 or TRBV6-3, the J gene TRBJ2-1; no firm D call. Per germline, CDR1 MNHEY and CDR2 SVGEGT. CDR3 length: 13 amino acids. This CDR3 is CASSFVSYNEQLF. The CDR3 DNA reads TGTGCCAGCAGTTTCGTATCCTACAATGAGCAGCTCTTC.